Included here is one TCR beta chain sequence, with context. Its antigen is currently unknown. TCRdb keeps only in-frame clones here, not all; method: immunoSEQ multiplex PCR. This table holds about 280,000 clones, 80% to 90% found once. This entry belongs to a study of cytomegalovirus exposure and HLA in healthy donors. Study summary: A subsequent analysis reported that the approximately 120 validation repertoires were produced on the same platform that had also been used for the roughly 710 first-cohort repertoires. Notes on the study in general: Rare TCR sequences dominated, though some public TCRs recurred in many donors. The classifier was said to identify cytomegalovirus status with high specificity and sensitivity. In vitro, a few CMV-associated chains proved specific for CMV antigens.

The CDR3 sequence is 12 residues long. The germline V gene encodes CDR1 SGHTA and CDR2 FQGNSA. Trimming left V 3 bases short and J 10 bases short, with 12 bases between. The sample taken for sequencing was PBMCs. The chain recombines TRBV7-2 with TRBJ1-1, with D possibly matching TRBD1 (6 bases). This sequence originates from a woman aged 18-30 years in good health and CMV-seronegative. CDR3 sequence: CASSFTGRGAFF. DNA for the CDR3: TGTGCCAGCAGCTTTACAGGGAGGGGAGCTTTCTTT.